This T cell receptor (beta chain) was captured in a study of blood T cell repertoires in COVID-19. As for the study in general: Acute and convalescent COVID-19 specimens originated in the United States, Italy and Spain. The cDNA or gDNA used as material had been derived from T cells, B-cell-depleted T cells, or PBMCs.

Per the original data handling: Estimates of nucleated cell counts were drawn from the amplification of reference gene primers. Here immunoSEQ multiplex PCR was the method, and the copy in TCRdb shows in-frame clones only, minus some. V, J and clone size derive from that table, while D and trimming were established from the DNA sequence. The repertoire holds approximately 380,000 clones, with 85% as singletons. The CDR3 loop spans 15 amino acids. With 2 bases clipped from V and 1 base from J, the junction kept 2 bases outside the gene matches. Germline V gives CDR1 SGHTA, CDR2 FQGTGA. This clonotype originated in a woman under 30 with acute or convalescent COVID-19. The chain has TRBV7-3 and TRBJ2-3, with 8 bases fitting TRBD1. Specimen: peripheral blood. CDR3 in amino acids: CASSLSTGGTDTQYF. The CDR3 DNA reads TGTGCCAGCAGCTTATCGACAGGGGGCACAGATACGCAGTATTTT.